These 24 T cell receptor beta chains were sequenced from one sample in a study of shared clonotypes between healthy human individuals. Sequencing was performed with immunoSEQ multiplex PCR; in TCRdb, only in-frame clones are kept and a portion is missing. The sample carries around 700,000 clones, more than 70% recorded once. Sequencing was done on a sample of memory CD4+ T cells sorted from blood. This sample's subset: CD45RA-negative fraction. Receptor source: a woman aged 25 to 39 in good health.

The CDR3 spells CASSPGPGGGNEQFF. The CDR3, as DNA: TGTGCCAGCAGCCCAGGACCCGGCGGGGGCAATGAGCAGTTCTTC. The J gene is TRBJ2-1, the V gene TRBV7-6, with 7 bases matching TRBD2. Germline trimming cut 5 bases from V and 6 bases from J; bases unmatched to any gene: 10. The CDR3 loop spans 15 amino acids. Germline-derived CDR1 and CDR2 are SGHVS and FNYEAQ. Full variable domain (missing parts from reference TRBV7-6 and TRBJ2-1): GAGVSQSPRYKVTKRGQDVALRCDPISGHVSLYWYRQALGQGPEFLTYFNYEAQQDKSGLPNDRFSAERPEGSISTLTIQRTEQRDSAMYRCASSPGPGGGNEQFFGPGTRLTVL.

The rearrangement links TRBV7-9 to TRBJ2-1; D gene unclear. CDR1 is SEHNR, CDR2 FQNEAQ, per germline (reference sequence). V was pared by 5 bases and J by 5 bases, with 7 bases between. The CDR3 runs to 12 residues. DNA for the CDR3: TGTGCCAGCAGCCGGTCAGACAATGAGCAGTTCTTC. It is translated as CASSRSDNEQFF.

This clone was detected only a few times. This chain connects TRBV29-1 to TRBJ2-3; 8 positions match TRBD2. The CDR3 is 13 amino acids. CDR1 and CDR2 from the germline V gene are SQVTM and ANQGSEA. The V segment lost 2 bases and the J segment 5 bases; nucleotides outside the gene matches: 3. In DNA, the CDR3 is TGCAGCGTTGAAAGGCTAGCGGGAGATACGCAGTATTTT. It yields the protein CSVERLAGDTQYF.

The rearrangement uses TRBV6-6 and TRBJ2-7, with TRBD2 matching 7 bases. Germline values: CDR1 MNHNY, CDR2 SVGAGI (reference sequence). The V and J ends lost 5 bases and 2 bases, in that order; junction bases with no gene match: 6. This CDR3 region has 14 residues. The CDR3 sequence: CASSRDYQTYEQYF. Here the CDR3 DNA reads TGTGCCAGCAGTAGGGACTATCAGACCTACGAGCAGTACTTC.

In its sample, this clone was seen a few times. This chain links TRBV7-8 with TRBJ2-1, with a possible D match to TRBD2 (5 bases). V was cut by 1 base and J by 5 bases, with 9 bases left in between. This CDR3 region has 14 residues. Germline-derived CDR1 and CDR2 are SGHVS and FQNEAQ. Here the CDR3 reads CASSLERMNNEQFF. The CDR3, as DNA: TGTGCCAGCAGCTTAGAGCGGATGAACAATGAGCAGTTCTTC.

As concerns this clone: This sample also contains other DNA sequences that code for the same CDR3. The chain couples TRBV5-4 to TRBJ2-5; maybe TRBD1 (8 bases). The CDR3 is 16 residues long. CDR1 SGHNT and CDR2 YYREEE come from the germline V gene (reference sequence). V was cut by 0 bases and J by 1 base, with 13 bases left in between. The CDR3, as DNA: TGTGCCAGCAGCTTGGAAACAGGGGGGGGCCAAGAGACCCAGTACTTC. It is translated as CASSLETGGGQETQYF.

The chain links TRBV10-1 to TRBJ2-7; maybe TRBD1 (6 bases). CDR3 size: 12 residues. Trimming left V 6 bases short and J 3 bases short, with 9 bases between. CDR1 is WNHNN, CDR2 SYGVQD, per germline (reference sequence). Here the CDR3 reads CASSRGGYEQYF. As DNA, the CDR3 is TGCGCCAGCAGCAGGGGTGGCTACGAGCAGTACTTC.

The gene calls are TRBV19 and TRBJ2-1; D is possibly TRBD1 (5 bases). CDR3 length: 15 amino acids. V was shortened by 5 bases and J by 8 bases, with 19 bases between the two germline ends. Germline assignment: CDR1 LNHDA and CDR2 SQIVND (reference sequence). This CDR3 reads CASSARAQFGDEQFF. In DNA, the CDR3 is TGTGCCAGTAGTGCCAGGGCCCAGTTTGGGGATGAGCAGTTCTTC.

This rearrangement joins TRBV28 to TRBJ1-2, with 7 bases identical to TRBD1. J gave up 8 bases and V 7 bases, and 28 bases lay outside the gene matches. The germline CDR1 and CDR2 sequences are MDHEN and SYDVKM. The CDR3 spans 19 residues. Here the CDR3 reads CASNPFGGVHRGRIDGYTF. The CDR3 DNA is TGTGCCAGCAATCCTTTTGGGGGGGTCCACAGGGGCCGTATAGACGGCTACACCTTC.

This clone was counted once. The chain uses TRBV7-7 and TRBJ2-1, with TRBD2 matching over 8 bases. The CDR3 contains 14 residues. In germline, CDR1 is SSHAT, CDR2 FNYEAQ (reference sequence). The J segment lost 5 bases and the V segment lost 6 bases, leaving 6 bases of the junction unmatched. The CDR3, as DNA: TGTGCCAGCAGTGTCGCTAGCGGGCACAATGAGCAGTTCTTC. It is translated as CASSVASGHNEQFF.

The table lists this clone with a few counts. V usage is TRBV4-2 and J usage is TRBJ2-7; tentative D call: TRBD2 (6 bases). The V gene's germline CDR1 is LGHNA and CDR2 YNFKEQ. V lost 5 bases, J lost 3 bases, and 14 bases lay in between. This CDR3 contains 14 residues. The CDR3 region has the DNA TGTGCCAGCAGCGAACGCGGGAATAACTACGAGCAGTACTTC. It is translated as CASSERGNNYEQYF.

For the CDR3, the DNA is TGTGCCAACCCTTATCCCCCGGGACGAAGGAACGAGCAGTACTTC. Translation: CANPYPPGRRNEQYF. The chain has TRBV28 and TRBJ2-7, with D tentatively TRBD1 or TRBD2 (5 bases each). The CDR3 extends over 15 amino acids. Looked up from germline, CDR1 is MDHEN and CDR2 is SYDVKM. The V end lost 10 bases, the J end lost 5 bases, and 24 bases lay between the germline ends.

This clone was seen just once. This chain joins TRBV5-6 and TRBJ1-1; D ambiguous. The CDR3 spans 14 residues. V lost 3 bases and J 4 bases, leaving 13 bases between the germline ends. CDR1 is SGHDT, CDR2 YYEEEE, per germline. The CDR3 loop reads CASSSWDRITEAFF. CDR3 sequence (DNA): TGTGCCAGCAGCTCTTGGGATCGAATCACTGAAGCTTTCTTT.

The chain uses TRBV7-2 and TRBJ2-5, with D uncertain. V lost 1 base and J 7 bases, leaving 13 bases between the germline ends. Germline CDR1 and CDR2: SGHTA and FQGNSA. There are 14 residues in the CDR3. The CDR3 sequence: CASSLEGLGGTQYF. In DNA form, the CDR3 reads TGTGCCAGCAGCTTAGAGGGCCTCGGTGGGACCCAGTACTTC.

The rearrangement joins TRBV28 to TRBJ2-1; 10 bases fit TRBD2. V lost 4 bases, J lost 0 bases, and 3 bases stayed unmatched. The CDR3 is 16 amino acids. Germline assignment: CDR1 MDHEN and CDR2 SYDVKM. In DNA form, the CDR3 reads TGTGCCAGCAGTTCCCCTAGCGGGGGCTCCTACAATGAGCAGTTCTTC. Its translation: CASSSPSGGSYNEQFF.

V is TRBV28 and J is TRBJ1-1; the D is unclear. Per germline, CDR1 MDHEN and CDR2 SYDVKM. Trimming left V 3 bases short and J 4 bases short, with 3 bases between. The CDR3 is 11 residues long. The CDR3 DNA reads TGTGCCAGCAGTTTCCTCACTGAAGCTTTCTTT. This translates into CASSFLTEAFF.

The rearrangement uses TRBV18 and TRBJ2-7; possible D gene TRBD2, 6 bases. This CDR3 has 15 amino acids. CDR1 and CDR2 (germline): KGHSH, LQKENI. V was cut by 3 bases and J by 0 bases, with 12 bases left in between. CDR3 in amino acids: CASSPERAHSYEQYF. The CDR3 coding sequence is TGTGCCAGCTCACCCGAGCGGGCCCACTCCTACGAGCAGTACTTC.

This chain joins TRBV7-9 and TRBJ1-1, with a possible D match to TRBD1 (6 bases). The germline V gene encodes CDR1 SEHNR and CDR2 FQNEAQ (reference sequence). Trimming shortened V by 1 base and J by 4 bases, and 13 bases separated the two germline ends. The length of the CDR3 is 15 residues. CDR3 residues: CASSLGSGVATEAFF. Written as DNA, the CDR3 is TGTGCCAGCAGCTTAGGGTCAGGGGTGGCCACTGAAGCTTTCTTT.

To note about this clone: This sample also contains other DNA sequences that code for the same CDR3. V is TRBV5-6 and J is TRBJ2-7; D is perhaps TRBD1 or TRBD2 (7 bases each). V lost 0 bases and J lost 4, with 11 bases in between. Germline-derived CDR1 and CDR2 are SGHDT and YYEEEE. CDR3 length: 14 amino acids. The CDR3 nucleotides are TGTGCCAGCAGCTTGGGACAGGGAGGGTACGAGCAGTACTTC. This codes for CASSLGQGGYEQYF.

The CDR3 DNA is TGCGCCAGCAGCTTGTTCGACAGGGACGAGAGTGAGCAGTACTTC. It translates to CASSLFDRDESEQYF. V is TRBV5-1 and J is TRBJ2-7; 7 positions agree with TRBD1. CDR3 size: 15 residues. Germline assignment: CDR1 SGHRS and CDR2 YFSETQ. Unmatched junction bases numbered 11, after V lost 1 base and J lost 7 bases.

The DNA of the CDR3 is TGTGCCAGCAGCCCCCAAGCGGGAGGCCCATCGGGGGAGCAGTACTTC. Protein: CASSPQAGGPSGEQYF. The chain joins TRBV7-6 to TRBJ2-7; 9 bases map to TRBD2. V was pared by 5 bases and J by 7 bases, with 15 bases of the junction left unmatched. Germline values: CDR1 SGHVS, CDR2 FNYEAQ. The length of the CDR3 is 16 residues.

CDR3 DNA sequence: TGTGCCAGCAGAATTAACACTGAAGCTTTCTTT. Protein sequence: CASRINTEAFF. The V gene is TRBV6-5, the J gene TRBJ1-1; D call uncertain. V gave up 6 bases and J gave up 2 bases, with 4 bases separating them. CDR1 and CDR2 from the germline V gene are MNHEY and SVGAGI. This CDR3 comprises 11 residues.

V and J are TRBV29-1 and TRBJ2-1; TRBD2 matches 13 bases. The CDR3 covers 16 residues. Trimming removed 0 bases from V and 7 bases from J; junction bases left unmatched: 6. CDR1 is SQVTM, CDR2 ANQGSEA, per germline. DNA for the CDR3: TGCAGCGTTGAAGATTTATGGACTAGCGGGAGTAATGAGCAGTTCTTC. It specifies CSVEDLWTSGSNEQFF.

This clone was seen once. The chain has TRBV2 and TRBJ2-1, with TRBD2 identical over 11 bases. The CDR3 consists of 14 residues. CDR1 and CDR2 (germline): SNHLY, FYNNEI. The ends lost 1 base at V and 15 bases at J; junction bases unmatched: 8. The CDR3 DNA sequence: TGTGCCAGCAGTGAAGGGGTAGCGGGAGGGCGACGGTTCTTC. It codes for CASSEGVAGGRRFF. The full variable domain, completed using reference TRBV2 and TRBJ2-1, is EPEVTQTPSHQVTQMGQEVILRCVPISNHLYFYWYRQILGQKVEFLVSFYNNEISEKSEIFDDQFSVERPDGSNFTLKIRSTKLEDSAMYFCASSEGVAGGRRFFGPGTRLTVL.